The 29 T cell receptor beta chains below were found in one sample sequenced in a study of cytomegalovirus exposure and HLA in healthy donors (dated 2017 in TCRdb). Libraries were made using the immunoSEQ multiplex PCR assay. For the multiplex PCR, a mixture combining 60 forward primers for TCR Vbeta segments and 13 reverse primers for TCR Jbeta segments was used. What TCRdb holds here is the immuneACCESS table cut down to in-frame rearrangements. Part of the clones is not present; checked against another copy, under half of the missing clones reflect an unresolved V gene, and the others are unexplained. The sample table holds some 56,000 clones, of which approximately 82% were seen once. The top ten clones comprise about 3.1% of the sample. What was sequenced was PBMCs. These receptors all come from a middle-aged man in good health and CMV-seronegative.

The chain combines TRBV6-1 with TRBJ2-7; no clear D gene. This CDR3 has 15 amino acids. V was cut by 0 bases and J by 2 bases, with 11 bases left in between. Germline lookup yields CDR1 MNHNS and CDR2 SASEGT. CDR3 in DNA: TGTGCCAGCAGTGAAGCCCCCGGTTCCACCTACGAGCAGTACTTC. Amino acids: CASSEAPGSTYEQYF.

The chain employs TRBV5-1 and TRBJ2-5; no definite D call. V was pared by 0 bases and J by 0 bases, with 3 bases between. This CDR3 has 13 residues. Germline V gene lookup returns CDR1 SGHRS and CDR2 YFSETQ. The CDR3 sequence is CASSLAYQETQYF. DNA for the CDR3: TGCGCCAGCAGCTTGGCGTACCAAGAGACCCAGTACTTC.

The gene calls are TRBV29-1 and TRBJ2-3; TRBD1 matches at 8 bases. The CDR3 sequence is 13 residues long. V shed 6 bases, J shed 1 base, and the junction held 3 bases outside the gene matches. The germline V gene encodes CDR1 SQVTM and CDR2 ANQGSEA. The CDR3 DNA reads TGCAGCGTAAAACAGGGGGGCACAGATACGCAGTATTTT. Amino acid sequence: CSVKQGGTDTQYF.

The rearrangement joins TRBV11-3 to TRBJ2-3; TRBD2 aligns across 8 bases. Germline V gene data show CDR1 as SGHNT and CDR2 as YENEEA. V trimming: 5 bases; J trimming: 6 bases; junction bases outside the gene matches: 7. CDR3 length: 14 amino acids. CDR3 in amino acids: CASSLGTSEDTQYF. For the CDR3, the DNA is TGTGCCAGCAGCCTCGGGACTAGTGAGGATACGCAGTATTTT.

This clone appeared once. V and J are TRBV30 and TRBJ2-7; perhaps TRBD2 as D (6 bases). The CDR3 sequence is 13 residues long. Germline values: CDR1 GTSNPN, CDR2 SVGIG (reference sequence). V was shortened by 2 bases and J by 4 bases, with 12 bases between the two germline ends. The CDR3 sequence: CAWSPGATYEQYF. The CDR3 DNA sequence: TGTGCCTGGAGTCCGGGAGCAACTTACGAGCAGTACTTC.

This chain links TRBV6-4 with TRBJ1-6; no clear D. V gave up 3 bases and J gave up 6 bases, with 6 bases separating them. CDR1 and CDR2 from the germline V gene are MRHNA and SNTAGT. The CDR3 has 13 residues. CDR3 in amino acids: CASSENINSPLHF. CDR3 nucleotide sequence: TGTGCCAGCAGTGAAAACATTAATTCACCCCTCCACTTT.

The chain couples TRBV19 to TRBJ1-5; tentatively, D is TRBD1 (6 bases). The germline V gene has CDR1 LNHDA and CDR2 SQIVND (reference sequence). Deletions cut 3 bases from V and 1 base from J, with 13 bases between. The CDR3 is made up of 16 amino acids. The DNA of the CDR3 is TGTGCCAGTAGTATGTCAGGGGTTGTCAGCAATCAGCCCCAGCATTTT. This gives the protein CASSMSGVVSNQPQHF.

Notes on this clone: The junction departs from the called germline gene at one end, perhaps through a read error. The rearrangement uses TRBV18 and TRBJ1-6; D gene uncertain. CDR3 length: 13 residues. Per germline, CDR1 KGHSH and CDR2 LQKENI. CDR3 in amino acids: CTSSPLGDSPLHF. The CDR3, as DNA: TGTACCAGCTCACCGCTCGGGGATTCACCCCTCCACTTT. Full variable domain (rest looked up from reference TRBV18 and TRBJ1-6): NAGVMQNPRHLVRRRGQEARLRCSPMKGHSHVYWYRQLPEEGLKFMVYLQKENIIDESGMPKERFSAEFPKEGPSILRIQQVVRGDSAAYFCTSSPLGDSPLHFGNGTRLTVT.

The V call is TRBV10-3, the J call TRBJ2-5; D is undetermined. V was trimmed by 3 bases and J by 2 bases, leaving 10 bases between them. Germline V gives CDR1 ENHRY, CDR2 SYGVKD. The CDR3 runs to 14 residues. CDR3: CAISDHDKQETQYF. CDR3 nucleotides: TGTGCCATCAGTGATCACGACAAGCAAGAGACCCAGTACTTC.

The chain uses TRBV28 and TRBJ2-7, with 7 positions matching TRBD1. CDR1 and CDR2 (germline): MDHEN, SYDVKM. CDR3 length: 16 amino acids. The ends lost 5 bases at V and 0 bases at J; junction bases unmatched: 10. The CDR3 here is CASSPPKGQSSYEQYF. The CDR3 bases are TGTGCCAGCAGTCCACCCAAGGGACAGAGCTCCTACGAGCAGTACTTC. The full variable domain, completed using reference TRBV28 and TRBJ2-7, is DVKVTQSSRYLVKRTGEKVFLECVQDMDHENMFWYRQDPGLGLRLIYFSYDVKMKEKGDIPEGYSVSREKKERFSLILESASTNQTSMYLCASSPPKGQSSYEQYFGPGTRLTVT.

V usage is TRBV7-2 and J usage is TRBJ1-1; D is undetermined. CDR1 and CDR2 from the germline V gene are SGHTA and FQGNSA. The ends were cut back, 2 bases at V and 5 bases at J, with 12 bases in the middle. The CDR3 runs to 14 residues. The DNA of the CDR3 is TGTGCCAGCAGCTTAATGAAGAGCGGGACTGAAGCTTTCTTT. It translates to CASSLMKSGTEAFF.

The CDR3 coding sequence is TGTGCCAGCAGGACAGGGCTCTCGCACTATGGCTACACCTTC. It is translated as CASRTGLSHYGYTF. J is TRBJ1-2 and V is TRBV19; 8 nucleotides agree with TRBD1. CDR1 LNHDA and CDR2 SQIVND come from the germline V gene (reference sequence). The junction had 9 bases not matched to a gene; V was cut back by 9 bases and J by 3 bases. The CDR3 runs 14 residues. Based on the CDR3 plus reference TRBV19 and TRBJ1-2, the full variable domain is DGGITQSPKYLFRKEGQNVTLSCEQNLNHDAMYWYRQDPGQGLRLIYYSQIVNDFQKGDIAEGYSVSREKKESFPLTVTSAQKNPTAFYLCASRTGLSHYGYTFGSGTRLTVV.

The V and J genes are TRBV27 and TRBJ2-1; tentatively, D is TRBD1 (6 bases). The CDR3 length is 15 residues. V was pared by 4 bases and J by 5 bases, with 15 bases between. CDR1 is MNHEY, CDR2 SMNVEV, per germline (reference sequence). In nucleotides, the CDR3 is TGTGCCAGCAGTTCCCTGGGGGCCGGAGACAATGAGCAGTTCTTC. Its protein is CASSSLGAGDNEQFF.

V and J are TRBV7-6 and TRBJ2-7, with a tentative D call TRBD1 (6 bases). V gave up 2 bases and J gave up 4 bases, with 9 bases separating them. Germline V CDR1 and CDR2: SGHVS, FNYEAQ. This CDR3 region has 13 residues. DNA for the CDR3: TGTGCCAGCAGCTTATACGACAGGTACGAGCAGTACTTC. Encoded protein: CASSLYDRYEQYF.

The J gene is TRBJ2-5, the V gene TRBV2, with TRBD2 matching over 10 bases. Trimming removed 2 bases from V and 7 bases from J; junction bases left unmatched: 10. Germline V gene data show CDR1 as SNHLY and CDR2 as FYNNEI. This CDR3 region has 16 residues. Here the CDR3 DNA reads TGTGCCAGCAGTGAATCGTCTAGCGGGGGTTTTTCGACCCAGTACTTC. This translates into CASSESSSGGFSTQYF.

This clone was seen a few times. V is TRBV28 and J is TRBJ1-5; possible D gene TRBD1, 6 bases. V shed 8 bases and J shed 3 bases, with 11 bases lying between them. CDR1 is MDHEN and CDR2 is SYDVKM in the germline V gene. The CDR3 length is 13 residues. The CDR3: CASGGAVNQPQHF. The CDR3 DNA reads as TGTGCCAGCGGGGGGGCAGTCAATCAGCCCCAGCATTTT. The whole variable domain, filled in from reference TRBV28 and TRBJ1-5, reads DVKVTQSSRYLVKRTGEKVFLECVQDMDHENMFWYRQDPGLGLRLIYFSYDVKMKEKGDIPEGYSVSREKKERFSLILESASTNQTSMYLCASGGAVNQPQHFGDGTRLSIL.

The gene calls are TRBV10-1 and TRBJ2-5, with 8 bases aligning to TRBD2. This CDR3 contains 16 residues. V shed 3 bases, J shed 6 bases, and the junction held 12 bases outside the gene matches. Germline V gives CDR1 WNHNN, CDR2 SYGVQD (reference sequence). Here the CDR3 reads CASSDSGRGGAKTQYF. In DNA, the CDR3 is TGCGCCAGCAGTGATTCCGGCCGGGGGGGCGCGAAGACCCAGTACTTC.

The chain combines TRBV6-8 with TRBJ2-7; no clear D gene. Germline V CDR1 and CDR2: MNHGY, SAAAGT. This CDR3 is built from 17 residues. V was trimmed by 11 bases and J by 2 bases, leaving 28 bases between them. The CDR3 DNA follows: TGTGCCCCCAAGCCTCCTATCAATGGCAGGCATACCTACGAGCAGTACTTC. Translated: CAPKPPINGRHTYEQYF.

The gene calls are TRBV5-8 and TRBJ1-6; D is uncertain. The germline gives CDR1 SGHTS, CDR2 YDEGEE. This CDR3 contains 16 residues. Trimming took 6 bases from V and 0 from J, leaving 13 bases between them. Written as DNA, the CDR3 is TGTGCCAGCACCCGGGGTACCTCCTCCTATAATTCACCCCTCCACTTT. It yields the protein CASTRGTSSYNSPLHF.

The rearrangement uses TRBV9 and TRBJ2-7; TRBD1 matches at 8 bases. Germline lookup yields CDR1 SGDLS and CDR2 YYNGEE. This CDR3 contains 14 residues. Losses at the gene ends were 4 bases for V and 6 bases for J; bases not matched to a gene: 9. The CDR3 is CASSPTGDSREQYF. In DNA form, the CDR3 reads TGTGCCAGCAGCCCGACAGGGGATAGTCGCGAGCAGTACTTC.

The J gene is TRBJ1-3, the V gene TRBV6-5, with unresolved D. CDR1 is MNHEY, CDR2 SVGAGI, per germline. The V end lost 0 bases, the J end lost 0 bases, and 9 bases lay between the germline ends. The CDR3 spans 16 residues. In DNA, the CDR3 is TGTGCCAGCAGTTACTCGTCAACCGGCTCTGGAAACACCATATATTTT. The encoded protein is CASSYSSTGSGNTIYF.

The chain has TRBV6-6 and TRBJ1-5, with D uncertain. CDR1 is MNHNY, CDR2 SVGAGI, per germline (reference sequence). The CDR3 spans 16 residues. Trimming took 3 bases from V and 4 from J, leaving 16 bases between them. The CDR3 region is CASSYVGGKRNQPQHF. The DNA of the CDR3 is TGTGCCAGCAGTTATGTTGGCGGAAAAAGGAATCAGCCCCAGCATTTT.

As DNA, the CDR3 is TGTGCCAGCAGCTTGGCACTAGCTTCGGTCGGTACGCAGTATTTT. Translated: CASSLALASVGTQYF. This chain joins TRBV5-5 and TRBJ2-3; a possible D gene is TRBD2 (6 bases). Trimming removed 0 bases at V and 8 bases at J, with 16 bases between. This CDR3 region has 15 residues. CDR1 and CDR2 (germline): SGHKS, YYEKEE (reference sequence).

The V gene is TRBV15, the J gene TRBJ1-5; 8 bases line up with TRBD1. The CDR3 length is 16 residues. From germline, CDR1 is LNHNV and CDR2 YYDKDF (reference sequence). Trimming removed 0 bases from V and 4 bases from J; junction bases left unmatched: 5. CDR3 sequence reads: CATSRDARGLNQPQHF. The DNA for the CDR3 is TGTGCCACCAGCAGAGATGCCAGGGGGCTGAATCAGCCCCAGCATTTT. Complete variable domain (other parts from reference TRBV15 and TRBJ1-5): DAMVIQNPRYQVTQFGKPVTLSCSQTLNHNVMYWYQQKSSQAPKLLFHYYDKDFNNEADTPDNFQSRRPNTSFCFLDIRSPGLGDTAMYLCATSRDARGLNQPQHFGDGTRLSIL.

This clone appeared a few times. The chain couples TRBV28 to TRBJ1-6; the match to TRBD1 covers 12 bases. J was trimmed by 6 bases and V by 3 bases; bases with no gene match: 15. The CDR3 sequence is 20 residues long. Germline CDR1 MDHEN, CDR2 SYDVKM. The CDR3 spells CASSLPTGTGGVGGNSPLHF. The DNA of the CDR3 is TGTGCCAGCAGTTTGCCGACCGGGACAGGGGGCGTAGGGGGTAATTCACCCCTCCACTTT.

The CDR3 coding sequence is TGTGCCAGCAGTTTATCTCGACTAGCGGGGGCTGATCACTACGAGCAGTACTTC. This sequence encodes CASSLSRLAGADHYEQYF. The chain employs TRBV27 and TRBJ2-7; 12 nucleotides match TRBD2. In germline, CDR1 is MNHEY, CDR2 SMNVEV (reference sequence). J lost 3 bases, V lost 0 bases, and 9 bases had no gene match. The CDR3 is 18 amino acids.

CDR3: CASSQVRGGPGQETQYF. Written as DNA, the CDR3 is TGCGCCAGCAGCCAAGTTCGCGGGGGGCCGGGCCAAGAGACCCAGTACTTC. This chain links TRBV4-1 with TRBJ2-5, with TRBD2 identical over 8 bases. From germline, CDR1 is MGHRA and CDR2 YSYEKL. Germline trimming cut 1 base from V and 1 base from J; bases unmatched to any gene: 8. The CDR3 runs to 17 residues.

The V and J genes are TRBV27 and TRBJ1-4; 7 nucleotides line up with TRBD1. CDR1 MNHEY and CDR2 SMNVEV come from the germline V gene (reference sequence). This CDR3 is 15 amino acids long. V was clipped by 6 bases and J by 0 bases; unmatched bases: 4. CDR3 sequence (DNA): TGTGCCAGCAGGGACAGGTTTGCAACTAATGAAAAACTGTTTTTT. Protein: CASRDRFATNEKLFF. Full variable domain (outside the CDR3, taken from reference TRBV27 and TRBJ1-4): EAQVTQNPRYLITVTGKKLTVTCSQNMNHEYMSWYRQDPGLGLRQIYYSMNVEVTDKGDVPEGYKVSRKEKRNFPLILESPSPNQTSLYFCASRDRFATNEKLFFGSGTQLSVL.

This rearrangement joins TRBV19 to TRBJ2-7; 10 bases match TRBD1. The J segment lost 3 bases and the V segment lost 6 bases, leaving 8 bases of the junction unmatched. This CDR3 is 15 amino acids long. CDR1 is LNHDA and CDR2 is SQIVND in the germline V gene (reference sequence). The CDR3 nucleotides are TGTGCCAGTAGAAGTGGGGGGACAGGGGACTACGAGCAGTACTTC. This gives the protein CASRSGGTGDYEQYF.